This entry describes one TCR beta chain. Using immunoSEQ multiplex PCR, the repertoire was profiled, and TCRdb retains in-frame clones only, with some absent. The data contain over 100,000 clones, over 60% of them singletons. This entry comes from a study of blood T cell repertoires in COVID-19. The sample consisted of peripheral blood. The origin of this receptor is a human donor in a cohort sampled during active or convalescent COVID-19.

Written as DNA, the CDR3 is TGTGCCAGCAGCTCGATAGCGGGAGGTGACGGCAATGAGCAGTTCTTC. Protein sequence: CASSSIAGGDGNEQFF. This sequence joins TRBV5-4 and TRBJ2-1, with 10 bases fitting TRBD2. CDR3 length: 16 amino acids. V lost 3 bases and J lost 6; bases outside the gene matches: 9. Germline assignment: CDR1 SGHNT and CDR2 YYREEE (reference sequence).